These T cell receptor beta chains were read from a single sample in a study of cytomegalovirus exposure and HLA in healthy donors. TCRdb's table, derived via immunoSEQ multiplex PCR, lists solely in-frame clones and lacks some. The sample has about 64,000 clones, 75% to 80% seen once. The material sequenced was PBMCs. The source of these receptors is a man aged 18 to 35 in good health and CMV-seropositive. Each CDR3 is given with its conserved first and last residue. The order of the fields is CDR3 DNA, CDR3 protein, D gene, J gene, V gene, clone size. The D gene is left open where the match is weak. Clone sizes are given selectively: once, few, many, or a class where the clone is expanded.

cdr3_nt: TGCGCCAGCAGCCATGGCAGTGAAGCTTTCTTT
cdr3_aa: CASSHGSEAFF
d_call: -
j_call: TRBJ1-1
v_call: TRBV4-1
clone_size: -

cdr3_nt: TGCGCCAGCAGCCAAGAATCGTCCCGTACAGATACGCAGTATTTT
cdr3_aa: CASSQESSRTDTQYF
d_call: -
j_call: TRBJ2-3
v_call: TRBV4-1
clone_size: few

cdr3_nt: TGCAGCGTTGAGGCAGAAAACTATGGCTACACCTTC
cdr3_aa: CSVEAENYGYTF
d_call: -
j_call: TRBJ1-2
v_call: TRBV29-1
clone_size: -

cdr3_nt: TGTGCCAGCAGCCTCGGACTAGTCCTGTGGAGTGAGCAGTTCTTC
cdr3_aa: CASSLGLVLWSEQFF
d_call: TRBD2
j_call: TRBJ2-1
v_call: TRBV9
clone_size: -

cdr3_nt: TGTGCCAGTAGCAAGCCCGCAGGGCCCCAGCATTTT
cdr3_aa: CASSKPAGPQHF
d_call: -
j_call: TRBJ1-5
v_call: TRBV19
clone_size: -

cdr3_nt: TGCGCCAGCAGTCAGGGAAGGGGAAGAAGGACTGAAGCTTTCTTT
cdr3_aa: CASSQGRGRRTEAFF
d_call: -
j_call: TRBJ1-1
v_call: TRBV23-1
clone_size: -

cdr3_nt: TGCAGCGTTACCGGGACTAGCGGGAGGCTCCAAGAGACCCAGTACTTC
cdr3_aa: CSVTGTSGRLQETQYF
d_call: TRBD2
j_call: TRBJ2-5
v_call: TRBV29-1
clone_size: -

cdr3_nt: TGTGCCTGGAGTCTAGGTAATGAAAAACTGTTTTTT
cdr3_aa: CAWSLGNEKLFF
d_call: -
j_call: TRBJ1-4
v_call: TRBV30
clone_size: -

cdr3_nt: TGTGCCAGCAGTCGGGGTGCACCCCTCCACTTT
cdr3_aa: CASSRGAPLHF
d_call: -
j_call: TRBJ1-6
v_call: TRBV28
clone_size: -

cdr3_nt: TGTGCCAGCAGTGAGTTACGGTACGACTATGGCTACACCTTC
cdr3_aa: CASSELRYDYGYTF
d_call: -
j_call: TRBJ1-2
v_call: TRBV6-1
clone_size: few

cdr3_nt: TGTGCCAGCAGTTACTCACCAGGGAACACTGAAGCTTTCTTT
cdr3_aa: CASSYSPGNTEAFF
d_call: -
j_call: TRBJ1-1
v_call: TRBV6-5
clone_size: -

cdr3_nt: TGTGCCAGCAGTCCTCGGACAGGAGACGGCAATCAGCCCCAGCATTTT
cdr3_aa: CASSPRTGDGNQPQHF
d_call: TRBD1
j_call: TRBJ1-5
v_call: TRBV28
clone_size: -

cdr3_nt: TGTGCCAGCAGCGAAGGGGGCGGGACTGAAGCTTTCTTT
cdr3_aa: CASSEGGGTEAFF
d_call: TRBD1
j_call: TRBJ1-1
v_call: TRBV9
clone_size: -

cdr3_nt: TGTGCCAGCAGTGGGGGGGCGGGAGGAGAGACCCAGTACTTC
cdr3_aa: CASSGGAGGETQYF
d_call: TRBD2
j_call: TRBJ2-5
v_call: TRBV2
clone_size: few

cdr3_nt: TGTGCCAGCAGTTCCGAATACCGCGACAGGAATCAGCCCCAGCATTTT
cdr3_aa: CASSSEYRDRNQPQHF
d_call: -
j_call: TRBJ1-5
v_call: TRBV6-5
clone_size: -

cdr3_nt: TGTGCCAGCAGCCCTCAGGGGCCCAGGGAGGAGCAGTACTTC
cdr3_aa: CASSPQGPREEQYF
d_call: -
j_call: TRBJ2-7
v_call: TRBV7-9
clone_size: -

cdr3_nt: TGCAGCTCCAGCAGGGGCCCCGATCAGCCCCAGCATTTT
cdr3_aa: CSSSRGPDQPQHF
d_call: -
j_call: TRBJ1-5
v_call: TRBV29-1
clone_size: -

cdr3_nt: TGCGCCACCCTGGACGGTCCTAGGGGGACTGAAGCTTTCTTT
cdr3_aa: CATLDGPRGTEAFF
d_call: -
j_call: TRBJ1-1
v_call: TRBV10-2
clone_size: -

cdr3_nt: TGTGCCAGCAGTAAACAGGAGTACCAAGAGACCCAGTACTTC
cdr3_aa: CASSKQEYQETQYF
d_call: -
j_call: TRBJ2-5
v_call: TRBV6-1
clone_size: once

cdr3_nt: TGTGCCAGCAGCTTGGTAGGCAATCAGCCCCAGCATTTT
cdr3_aa: CASSLVGNQPQHF
d_call: -
j_call: TRBJ1-5
v_call: TRBV7-9
clone_size: few

cdr3_nt: TGTGCCAGCGCCCCGGTAGGACAGGGGGCGTACGAGCAGTACTTC
cdr3_aa: CASAPVGQGAYEQYF
d_call: TRBD1
j_call: TRBJ2-7
v_call: TRBV28
clone_size: few

cdr3_nt: TGCGCCAGCAGCTTGAAAATAGCGGGAGAGGCAGATACGCAGTATTTT
cdr3_aa: CASSLKIAGEADTQYF
d_call: TRBD2
j_call: TRBJ2-3
v_call: TRBV5-1
clone_size: -

cdr3_nt: TGTGCCAGTGAGGGTAGCGGCTACACCTTC
cdr3_aa: CASEGSGYTF
d_call: -
j_call: TRBJ1-2
v_call: TRBV6-6
clone_size: few

cdr3_nt: TGTGCCTTTGGACGGAGGAATAACTATGGCTACACCTTC
cdr3_aa: CAFGRRNNYGYTF
d_call: -
j_call: TRBJ1-2
v_call: TRBV30
clone_size: -

cdr3_nt: TGTGCCAGCAGCCCGACAGGGGGCGGGCAGCCCCAGCATTTT
cdr3_aa: CASSPTGGGQPQHF
d_call: TRBD1
j_call: TRBJ1-5
v_call: TRBV7-8
clone_size: -

cdr3_nt: TGCGCCAGCAGCCCTACAGGGGCCGGAAACACCATATATTTT
cdr3_aa: CASSPTGAGNTIYF
d_call: TRBD1
j_call: TRBJ1-3
v_call: TRBV4-1
clone_size: -

cdr3_nt: TGTGCCAGCAGTCCCTACAGAGCGGTGAACACTGAAGCTTTCTTT
cdr3_aa: CASSPYRAVNTEAFF
d_call: -
j_call: TRBJ1-1
v_call: TRBV2
clone_size: few

cdr3_nt: TGTGCCAGCAGTTTCGGACAGGGAACGCAGTATTTT
cdr3_aa: CASSFGQGTQYF
d_call: TRBD1
j_call: TRBJ2-3
v_call: TRBV27
clone_size: -

cdr3_nt: TGTGCCAGCGCGGACACAACCTACGAGCAGTACTTC
cdr3_aa: CASADTTYEQYF
d_call: -
j_call: TRBJ2-7
v_call: TRBV6-1
clone_size: -